This T cell receptor (beta chain) was recorded in a study of blood T cell repertoires in COVID-19. Background on the study: Some COVID-19 samples were acute and others convalescent; all came from the United States, Italy and Spain. Sources were T cells, B-cell-depleted T cells, or PBMCs; the material itself was cDNA or gDNA.

The CDR3 covers 15 residues. V lost 6 bases, J lost 4 bases, and 9 bases stayed unmatched. Per the germline V gene, CDR1 is LNHDA and CDR2 is SQIVND (reference sequence). How the authors handled the data: Researchers report that nucleated cell counts were estimated from reference gene primer amplification. The method was immunoSEQ multiplex PCR; TCRdb's version includes in-frame clones alone and lacks a portion of them. For V, J and clone size, that table is used; D and trimming come from the DNA. The sample records about 31,000 clones, 85% to 90% being singletons. The source is a man at least 80 years old with acute or convalescent COVID-19. The chain carries TRBV19 and TRBJ2-3; the match to TRBD2 covers 8 bases. Sequencing was done on a sample of peripheral blood. CDR3 residues: CASRTSGGPPDTQYF. CDR3 DNA sequence: TGTGCCAGTAGAACTTCGGGGGGGCCCCCAGATACGCAGTATTTT.